The rows below give T cell receptor beta chains drawn from one sample of a study of blood T cell repertoires in COVID-19. Clones were read by immunoSEQ multiplex PCR, and TCRdb kept only the in-frame ones, dropping some. The table shows roughly 520,000 clones, with over 75% occurring only once. Material for sequencing was PBMCs or T cells enriched from blood (not recorded which). All receptors derive from a middle-aged woman who had recovered from COVID-19. The CDR3 runs from the conserved cysteine through the conserved F or W. Fields, in order: CDR3 protein, CDR3 length, V gene.

cdr3_aa: CASAQGSSYNSPLHF; cdr3_length: 15; v_call: TRBV19
cdr3_aa: CAWSSTAPGVAIYF; cdr3_length: 14; v_call: TRBV30
cdr3_aa: CASSLVPEAGGRETQYF; cdr3_length: 17; v_call: TRBV7-9
cdr3_aa: CASSPETGVYTEAFF; cdr3_length: 15; v_call: TRBV4-2
cdr3_aa: CAISLAVSYEQYF; cdr3_length: 13; v_call: TRBV10-3
cdr3_aa: CASTEGQHNSPLHF; cdr3_length: 14; v_call: TRBV6-5
cdr3_aa: CASRNPDRVSTGELFF; cdr3_length: 16; v_call: TRBV6-6
cdr3_aa: CASSPLEGGGPYEQYF; cdr3_length: 16; v_call: TRBV27
cdr3_aa: CASSIAGTGGDGYTF; cdr3_length: 15; v_call: TRBV19
cdr3_aa: CASGTSDTDTQYF; cdr3_length: 13; v_call: TRBV10-1
cdr3_aa: CASSIPHASAGNQPQHF; cdr3_length: 17; v_call: TRBV19
cdr3_aa: CASSLTSPPPQYF; cdr3_length: 13; v_call: TRBV12-3/TRBV12-4
cdr3_aa: CAISDKGLASTGELFF; cdr3_length: 16; v_call: TRBV10-3
cdr3_aa: CASSLGLGTGANEKLFF; cdr3_length: 17; v_call: TRBV11-2
cdr3_aa: CASSLDGPRSAGYTF; cdr3_length: 15; v_call: TRBV5-1
cdr3_aa: CASARERGTGELFF; cdr3_length: 14; v_call: TRBV12-5
cdr3_aa: CASSAWTGLGTEAFF; cdr3_length: 15; v_call: TRBV19
cdr3_aa: CASSLGLAGRGGELFF; cdr3_length: 16; v_call: TRBV4-3
cdr3_aa: CASSFGGSSYNEQFF; cdr3_length: 15; v_call: TRBV7-2
cdr3_aa: CASSPTQGMNTEAFF; cdr3_length: 15; v_call: TRBV6-5